The T cell receptor (beta chain) described here comes from a study of CD8 T cells in ankylosing spondylitis. V shed 7 bases, J shed 4 bases, and the junction held 4 bases outside the gene matches. Germline V gives CDR1 SGHTA, CDR2 FQGNSA. There are 15 residues in the CDR3. Whole-study findings and limits: Disease-linked clones, CD8+, were relatively rare in peripheral blood. Among TCR beta sequences, a motif of eight highly homologous variants appeared characteristic of ankylosing spondylitis blood.

Making the TCR beta libraries involved quantitative 5'-RACE with molecular barcodes. TCRdb recomputed calls from the 5' RACE reads with MiXCR, one row per CDR3 protein. The table lists a few hundred thousand distinct CDR3 sequences, approximately 20% of them singletons. This clonotype has a handful of counts. Its antigen remains unknown. The receptor comes from a male donor with ankylosing spondylitis or in good health (not recorded which). The chain uses TRBV7-2 and TRBJ2-1, with 13 bases lining up with TRBD2. Sequencing was carried out using blood, either unsorted or a sorted T cell fraction (not recorded which). CDR3 amino acids: CASTTTSGGYNEQFF. The CDR3 DNA sequence: TGTGCCAGCACAACGACTAGCGGGGGGTACAATGAGCAGTTCTTC.